Below, 3 T cell receptor beta chains from the same sample are listed, as sequenced in a study of neurological immune-mediated disorders (dated by TCRdb to between 2018 and 2021). The library was built by means of 5' RACE. The sample was run on an Illumina HiSeq 2500. Starting from the raw public reads, TCRdb applied fastp trimming at Q25, assembled clones with MiXCR and retained in-frame beta chains. When rows share a CDR3 protein, they turn into one entry using the most common DNA and genes. The sample table records about 38,000 distinct CDR3 sequences; 11% of these occur just once. The ten most abundant clones make up around 3.9% of the sample. Sample: CD4+ T cells from blood. These receptors were taken from a woman in her 30s with HTLV-1-associated myelopathy (HAM/TSP).

This clonotype was found many times. V gene TRBV20-1 combines with J gene TRBJ1-2; TRBD1 might be the D (6 bases). Germline CDR1 and CDR2: DFQATT and SNEGSKA (reference sequence). The CDR3 is 15 amino acids. Trimming removed 3 bases from V and 9 bases from J, with 23 bases in between. The DNA of the CDR3 is TGCAGTGCTAGGATATCCGGGACAAGCCGACCCCGCTACACCTTC. Its protein product is CSARISGTSRPRYTF.

At least ten counts were recorded for this clonotype. V usage is TRBV30 and J usage is TRBJ1-2, with 8 bases that match TRBD1. This CDR3 is 12 amino acids long. The J segment lost 4 bases and the V segment lost 5 bases, leaving 3 bases of the junction unmatched. Germline V gene data show CDR1 as GTSNPN and CDR2 as SVGIG (reference sequence). DNA of the CDR3: TGTGCCTGGTCAGGGGGCGGCTATGGCTACACCTTC. Protein product: CAWSGGGYGYTF.

This clonotype was counted ten times or more. This sequence joins TRBV25-1 and TRBJ2-2, with 8 bases that match TRBD1. CDR1 MGHDK and CDR2 SYGVNS come from the germline V gene. The CDR3 consists of 15 residues. V shed 6 bases, J shed 3 bases, and the junction held 6 bases outside the gene matches. In DNA, the CDR3 is TGTGCCAGCAGAGGACAGGGATCGTACACCGGGGAGCTGTTTTTT. Translating it yields CASRGQGSYTGELFF.